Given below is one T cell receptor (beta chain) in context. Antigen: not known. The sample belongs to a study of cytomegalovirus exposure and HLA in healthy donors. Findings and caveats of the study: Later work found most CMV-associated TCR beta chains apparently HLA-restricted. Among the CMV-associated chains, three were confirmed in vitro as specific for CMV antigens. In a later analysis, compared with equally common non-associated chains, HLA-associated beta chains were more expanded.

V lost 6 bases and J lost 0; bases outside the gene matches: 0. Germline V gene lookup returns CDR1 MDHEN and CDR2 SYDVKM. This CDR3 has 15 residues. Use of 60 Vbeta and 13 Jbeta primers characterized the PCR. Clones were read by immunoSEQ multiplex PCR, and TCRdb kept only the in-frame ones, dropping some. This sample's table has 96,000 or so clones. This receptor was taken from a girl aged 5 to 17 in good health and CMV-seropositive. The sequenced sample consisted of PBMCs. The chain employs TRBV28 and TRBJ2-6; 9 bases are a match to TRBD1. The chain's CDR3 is CASRTGGSGANVLTF. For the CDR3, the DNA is TGTGCCAGCAGGACAGGGGGCTCTGGGGCCAACGTCCTGACTTTC.